This TCR beta chain was identified during a study of T-cell memory formation after mild COVID-19. Study-level findings and limits: The study detected some responding clones in pre-infection memory, suggesting cross-reactive memory joined.

Germline loops: CDR1 LNHDA, CDR2 SQIVND (reference sequence). This CDR3 is 13 amino acids long. In the case of this clonotype: The antigen is not known. The junction shows a germline mismatch at one end, possibly a read error.

TCRdb used MiXCR to reprocess the 5' RACE reads, holding one entry per CDR3 protein. The sample has about 400,000 distinct CDR3 sequences; 20% to 25% are singletons. The genes are TRBV19 and TRBJ2-7, with unresolved D. The sequencing input was PBMCs or a T cell subset sorted from them (not recorded which). This sequence was found in an adult woman who had mild COVID-19 (a few samples of this study predate the infection). Cell type and time point are not known. The CDR3 DNA reads TGTGCCAGTAGTTTAGAGTGGTTCTCCGAGCAGTACTTC. Encoded protein: CASSLEWFSEQYF.